This T cell receptor (beta chain) appears in the sequencing data of a study of CXCR3-negative and CXCR3-positive naive CD8 T cells. The germline gives CDR1 LNHNV, CDR2 YYDKDF (reference sequence). CDR3 length: 16 amino acids. 5' RACE with UMI labels generated the TRB cDNA libraries. TCRdb reprocessed the 5' RACE reads, with one entry per CDR3 protein and no DNA. The table lists over 100,000 distinct CDR3 sequences. The chain has TRBV15 and TRBJ2-7; the D call from TCRdb, TRBD2, cannot be confirmed without DNA. Sequencing was performed on naive CXCR3- CD8+ T cells from blood. Subset indicated: CD45RO-CCR7+CD27+CD95- naive CD8+ T cells lacking CXCR3 (TNR3-). The sequence derives from a human donor in good health. Some clones in this sample may be carry-over from other donors' samples. The chain's CDR3 is CATSSNAGNGFYEQYF.